What follows is one TCR beta chain and its context. This clone's antigen is unknown. Base qualities were left out, and no much larger clone turns up one base away. TCR CDR3 regions were amplified from genomic DNA by multiplex PCR using the deep immunoSEQ assay. Extracted genomic DNA from each cell subset was spread evenly across all wells of several immunoSEQ 96-well plates, with each plate serving as a replicate. Each replicate PCR for sorted subsets received roughly 0.2 ug genomic DNA, equal to around 32,000 T cell genomes. Purified libraries were measured with a Qubit 3.0 fluorometer, size-checked on a Bioanalyzer 2100, and measured again with the KAPA Library Quantification kit. Every immunoSEQ 96-well plate was sequenced on a dedicated single-read 150-cycle Illumina NextSeq 550 flow cell. Per the source publication's procedure: Because only junctional sequences without quality scores were contained in the immunoSEQ output, filtering matching that applied to full-length reads could not be performed. Sequences were annotated with PyIR, a Python wrapper for IgBLAST v1.9, using IMGT germline references to assign V/J genes and CDR3. Reads were filtered out if the reads had weak V/J assignments (E-value above 1e-6), no CDR3, stop codons, out-of-frame junctions, or ambiguous translated residues. V3J clonotypes were defined by identical inferred V gene, J gene, and CDR3 amino acid sequence. The percentage overlap between two repertoires was calculated by dividing the number of shared unique clonotypes by the size of the smaller repertoire. Richness of each repertoire was evaluated using RTK rarefaction, the Chao1 estimator, and Recon v2.1 estimates of unobserved clonotypes. For all TCRbeta clonotypes obtained by the gDNA method from a handful of donors, generation probabilities were computed with OLGA. The immuneACCESS repertoire file appears here via TCRdb, limited to in-frame rearrangements. These files lack a portion of the clones; in checked studies, under half of the deficit traces to unresolved V genes, and the cause of the others is not known. Clone size and V and J calls were adopted from that table, with D and trimming inferred from the DNA. The sample contains 2 million to 2.5 million clones, approximately 94% of them found a single time. Roughly 0.39% of the sample lies in the top ten.

This record comes from a study of shared clonotypes between healthy human individuals (dated by TCRdb to the early 2020s). Context from the whole study: The cohort included a few men and two women between 18 and 49 years of age. For each donor, CD4 naive and CD4 memory were each run on three plates, CD8 naive on two plates, and CD8 memory on one plate. To estimate repertoire size and how much clonotype sharing occurs between individuals, the study deeply sequenced the blood TCR repertoires of five or six healthy adults. To increase sequencing depth and limit assay-specific biases, different laboratories used diverse techniques to prepare libraries and sequence TCR repertoires. Each donor's leukapheresis produced roughly between roughly 0.85 and 9 billion PBMCs.

On the study overall, not on this receptor specifically: Sharing across a handful of donors was observed for around 5% of naive CD4, over 3% of naive CD8, about 2.3% of memory CD4, and about 0.38% of memory CD8 clonotypes. Larger estimated clonotype richness was generally found for naive subsets than for memory subsets. Rarefaction of sorted-subset datasets indicated incomplete sequencing despite the large sequencing depth. Sampling was restricted to blood, and TCR repertoires in tissues likely differ from the TCR repertoires found in blood. Because the study included only a small number of donors, the genetic and exposure-history diversity represented was limited. Pairwise subsampling indicated that sequencing depth was expected to affect the degree of clonotype sharing among donors. Clonotypes shared by all four sorted-subset donors showed higher generation probabilities than non-shared clonotypes.

Healthy HIV-negative adults with no recently reported acute infections or vaccinations were included as donors. Every donor was a Caucasian adult residing in Nashville, Tennessee, USA. CD4+ T cells were enriched by magnetic negative selection, after which naive cells were positively selected on CD45RA and the negative fraction was taken as the memory subset. Blood was collected by leukapheresis, and PBMCs were isolated by Ficoll-Histopaque density gradient centrifugation and then cryopreserved in liquid nitrogen vapor phase. Analytical flow cytometry was used to check the purity and quantity of every magnetically sorted T cell population. Genomic DNA was isolated from every sorted fraction and measured by UV absorbance on a Nanodrop 2000c. Specimen: naive CD4+ T cells from PBMCs. In the paper's terms, the cell subset or site label means: CD45RA+ positively selected. The clonotype comes from a man aged 18 to 35 in good health. Some clones in this sample may be carry-over from other donors' samples.

CDR3 protein: CASSQATEQYF. The sequenced DNA is TGCGCCAGCAGTCAGGCGACCGAGCAGTACTTC. Recombination joined TRBV23-1 with TRBJ2-7; the D gene cannot be resolved reliably. TRBV23-1 is placed among ORFs of uncertain function. Trimming takes 3 bases from V and 6 bases from J, and the germline ends sit 6 bases apart. Including cysteine and phenylalanine, the CDR3 has 11 amino acids. Solely the CDR3 DNA is kept, with 33 bases framed from the first base.